The sequence of this TCR beta chain was determined in a study of blood T cell repertoires in COVID-19. In the authors' methods: Scientists estimated how many nucleated cells there were by amplifying reference gene primers. Assay used: immunoSEQ multiplex PCR; TCRdb lists only in-frame clones, some missing. That table is the source of V, J and clone size, and D and trimming were worked out from the DNA. The table has a few hundred thousand clones, about 89% seen once. This clone was seen more than once but under ten times. The length of the CDR3 is 15 residues. Looked up from germline, CDR1 is SGHRS and CDR2 is YFSETQ. V shed 4 bases and J 4 bases; nucleotides not matched to a gene: 7.

Specimen: peripheral blood. The sequence was obtained from a woman in her forties who had recovered from COVID-19. V and J are TRBV5-1 and TRBJ2-2, with 7 positions matching TRBD2. CDR3 region: CASSPGLLSTGELFF. CDR3 nucleotide sequence: TGCGCCAGCAGCCCGGGACTATTATCCACCGGGGAGCTGTTTTTT.